This TCR beta chain was identified during a study of shared clonotypes between healthy human individuals. Bulk PBMC genomic DNA spanned ten immunoSEQ deep plates. The protocol was immunoSEQ multiplex PCR, while the TCRdb copy is restricted to in-frame clones and leaves out a portion. This sample carries nearly 500,000 clones, 70% to 80% of them seen once, and the ten largest clones take roughly 13%. The germline V gene encodes CDR1 SNHLY and CDR2 FYNNEI. The CDR3 extends over 14 amino acids. Trimming removed 7 bases from V and 0 bases from J, with 11 bases in between. The receptor was isolated from a middle-aged woman in good health. Some clones in this sample may be carry-over from other donors' samples. The rearrangement uses TRBV2 and TRBJ2-3, with D perhaps given as TRBD1 or TRBD2 (5 bases each). Sequencing used PBMCs. The CDR3 nucleotides are TGTGCCAGCAACGGGGACGGGAGCACAGATACGCAGTATTTT. Residues: CASNGDGSTDTQYF.